The present T cell receptor (beta chain) was sequenced within a study of T cells in Graves' hyperthyroidism and ophthalmopathy. This CDR3 comprises 15 residues. CDR1 and CDR2 (germline): SGHRS, YFSETQ. V was trimmed by 5 bases and J by 3 bases, leaving 17 bases between them. Amplification targeted TCR beta CDR3 regions from RNA transcripts. TCR CDR3 regions were first amplified by RT-PCR with HTBI primers. Via MiXCR, TCRdb re-called the multiplex PCR reads, giving one row per CDR3 protein. The sample lists approximately 590,000 distinct CDR3 sequences, around 16% occurring once. Sequencing used blood. The sequence derives from a woman in her 30s with Graves' hyperthyroidism. V usage is TRBV5-1 and J usage is TRBJ1-1; D is possibly TRBD1 (6 bases). In DNA, the CDR3 is TGCGCCAGCAGGCTGGGGGCGGACGGGTACACTGAAGCTTTCTTT. Translation gives CASRLGADGYTEAFF.